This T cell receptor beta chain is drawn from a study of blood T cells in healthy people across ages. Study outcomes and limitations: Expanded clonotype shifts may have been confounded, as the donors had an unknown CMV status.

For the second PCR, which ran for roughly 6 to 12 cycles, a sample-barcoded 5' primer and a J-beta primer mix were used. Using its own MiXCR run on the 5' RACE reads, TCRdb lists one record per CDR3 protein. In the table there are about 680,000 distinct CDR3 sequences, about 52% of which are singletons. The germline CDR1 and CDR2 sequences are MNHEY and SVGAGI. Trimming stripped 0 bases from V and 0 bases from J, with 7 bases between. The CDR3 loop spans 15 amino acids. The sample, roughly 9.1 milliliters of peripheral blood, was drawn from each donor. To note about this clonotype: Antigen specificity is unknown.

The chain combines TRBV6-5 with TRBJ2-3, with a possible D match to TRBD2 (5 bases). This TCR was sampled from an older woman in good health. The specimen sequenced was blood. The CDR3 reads CASSYSSASTDTQYF. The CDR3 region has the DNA TGTGCCAGCAGTTACTCTAGCGCCAGCACAGATACGCAGTATTTT.